These T cell receptor beta chains were read from a single sample in a study of T cells in Graves' hyperthyroidism and ophthalmopathy. TCRdb fed the multiplex PCR reads into MiXCR, producing one record per CDR3 protein. The sample carries approximately 400,000 distinct CDR3 sequences, around 13% recorded once. The source material was blood. The receptors were gathered from a woman aged 25 to 45 with Graves' ophthalmopathy. Each CDR3 is given with its conserved first and last residue. The order of the fields is D gene, V gene, CDR3 protein. D genes are given only for firm matches.

d_gene: NA
v_gene: TRBV12-3/TRBV12-4
CDR3aa: CASSGGGSGYTF

d_gene: NA
v_gene: TRBV27
CDR3aa: CASTRTAGANEQFF

d_gene: NA
v_gene: TRBV7-2
CDR3aa: CASSLGPGQGDEQFF

d_gene: TRBD2
v_gene: TRBV15
CDR3aa: CATSRDKGRGGVDTQYF

d_gene: NA
v_gene: TRBV7-2
CDR3aa: CASRNHFRGQETQYF

d_gene: NA
v_gene: TRBV2
CDR3aa: CASRTGVLAKNIQYF

d_gene: TRBD1
v_gene: TRBV3-1
CDR3aa: CASSQPGQGAYEQYF

d_gene: NA
v_gene: TRBV14
CDR3aa: CASALSPDTQYF

d_gene: TRBD2
v_gene: TRBV11-2
CDR3aa: CASSQRGGLQETQYF

d_gene: NA
v_gene: TRBV12-3/TRBV12-4
CDR3aa: CASSPAASSYNEQFF

d_gene: NA
v_gene: TRBV13
CDR3aa: CASSLTQPISGNTIDF

d_gene: NA
v_gene: TRBV5-1
CDR3aa: CASRKSSYNSPLHF

d_gene: TRBD2
v_gene: TRBV20-1
CDR3aa: CSATGGEKDYNEQFF

d_gene: NA
v_gene: TRBV27
CDR3aa: CASSFSASNEKLFF

d_gene: NA
v_gene: TRBV29-1
CDR3aa: CSVEPRSGEKLFF

d_gene: TRBD1
v_gene: TRBV4-1
CDR3aa: CASSHTPPTGVIYGYTF

d_gene: NA
v_gene: TRBV5-1
CDR3aa: CASSVNEGLGYTF

d_gene: TRBD1
v_gene: TRBV11-2
CDR3aa: CASSRGDRVTIMNTEAFF

d_gene: TRBD1
v_gene: TRBV12-3/TRBV12-4
CDR3aa: CASSLVGGGVQPQHF

d_gene: NA
v_gene: TRBV3-1
CDR3aa: CASSPTGILNYGYTF

d_gene: NA
v_gene: TRBV6-1
CDR3aa: CASRLTLNTEAFF

d_gene: TRBD2
v_gene: TRBV28
CDR3aa: CASTTPFGGGYEQYF

d_gene: NA
v_gene: TRBV27
CDR3aa: CASSLFSQGSYNEQFF

d_gene: NA
v_gene: TRBV27
CDR3aa: CASSPTSYQPQHF

d_gene: NA
v_gene: TRBV20-1
CDR3aa: CSARDLSGDQPQHF

d_gene: NA
v_gene: TRBV2
CDR3aa: CASKRDLSTDTQYF

d_gene: TRBD1
v_gene: TRBV19
CDR3aa: CASSQEGQSYEQYF

d_gene: TRBD2
v_gene: TRBV11-2
CDR3aa: CASSRLAGGRLRTDTQYF

d_gene: NA
v_gene: TRBV19
CDR3aa: CASSIVPEYGYTF

d_gene: TRBD2
v_gene: TRBV11-1
CDR3aa: CASGSSGGRALDEQFF

d_gene: NA
v_gene: TRBV5-1
CDR3aa: CASSQEATVDEQYF

d_gene: TRBD2
v_gene: TRBV3-1
CDR3aa: CASSPVGRGQETQYF

d_gene: NA
v_gene: TRBV12-3/TRBV12-4
CDR3aa: CASSPKAGSGELFF

d_gene: TRBD2
v_gene: TRBV6-1
CDR3aa: CASSLRGGRGYNEQFF

d_gene: TRBD1
v_gene: TRBV7-9
CDR3aa: CASSLEWGTGYYNEQFF

d_gene: TRBD2
v_gene: TRBV7-6
CDR3aa: CASSKDLAGGVTDTQYF

d_gene: TRBD1
v_gene: TRBV18
CDR3aa: CASSPTGQGEDTQYF

d_gene: NA
v_gene: TRBV7-8
CDR3aa: CASSLKVRPQHF

d_gene: NA
v_gene: TRBV28
CDR3aa: CASRSSNPGYTF

d_gene: NA
v_gene: TRBV20-1
CDR3aa: CSARRGGVGPSPRETQYF

d_gene: NA
v_gene: TRBV14
CDR3aa: CASSQGMFRQVRETQYF

d_gene: NA
v_gene: TRBV6-5
CDR3aa: CASSYSNSPGRSYNSPLHF

d_gene: NA
v_gene: TRBV20-1
CDR3aa: CSAREVPPHNEQFF

d_gene: NA
v_gene: TRBV5-1
CDR3aa: CASTAGATGEKLFF

d_gene: TRBD1
v_gene: TRBV18
CDR3aa: CASSPRDRMNTEAFF

d_gene: NA
v_gene: TRBV20-1
CDR3aa: CSARGFIADTQYF

d_gene: NA
v_gene: TRBV28
CDR3aa: CASSLKANTGELFF

d_gene: NA
v_gene: TRBV6-1
CDR3aa: CASSRGNTEAFF

d_gene: NA
v_gene: TRBV2
CDR3aa: CASTNQTSMYLCASLNRGRIEQYF

d_gene: TRBD1
v_gene: TRBV6-1
CDR3aa: CASRTGQAKNEKLFF

d_gene: TRBD1
v_gene: TRBV20-1
CDR3aa: CSARDDGQGGLVQPQHF

d_gene: NA
v_gene: TRBV20-1
CDR3aa: CSASLFPQGITEAFF

d_gene: TRBD1
v_gene: TRBV5-1
CDR3aa: CASSLIGTATEQYF

d_gene: TRBD1
v_gene: TRBV18
CDR3aa: CASSLTHSGTVKPSYEQYF

d_gene: NA
v_gene: TRBV15
CDR3aa: CATSRDKDTEAFF

d_gene: TRBD1
v_gene: TRBV12-3/TRBV12-4
CDR3aa: CASSPGQGTFTDTQYF

d_gene: TRBD1
v_gene: TRBV12-5
CDR3aa: CASGPGQVGVHEQFF

d_gene: NA
v_gene: TRBV28
CDR3aa: CASILGGEEETQYF